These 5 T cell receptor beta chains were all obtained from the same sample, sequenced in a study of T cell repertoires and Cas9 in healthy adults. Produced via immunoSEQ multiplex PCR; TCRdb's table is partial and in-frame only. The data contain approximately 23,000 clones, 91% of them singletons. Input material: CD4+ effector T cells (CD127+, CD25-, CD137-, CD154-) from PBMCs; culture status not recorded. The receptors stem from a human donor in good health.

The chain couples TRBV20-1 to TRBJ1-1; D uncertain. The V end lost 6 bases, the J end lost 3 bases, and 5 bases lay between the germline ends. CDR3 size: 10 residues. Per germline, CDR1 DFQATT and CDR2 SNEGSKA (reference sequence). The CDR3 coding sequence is TGCAGTGCCGGGGACACTGAAGCTTTCTTT. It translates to CSAGDTEAFF.

The CDR3 region is CASSLQGIWNSPLHF. The CDR3 DNA reads as TGTGCCAGCAGCTTGCAGGGGATTTGGAATTCACCCCTCCACTTT. The chain couples TRBV5-6 to TRBJ1-6; possible D gene TRBD1, 6 bases. The germline CDR1 and CDR2 sequences are SGHDT and YYEEEE. CDR3 length equals 15 residues. V shed 1 base and J shed 7 bases, with 12 bases lying between them.

CDR3 protein: CASSQAFAGGYTDTQYF. The CDR3 DNA is TGCGCCAGCAGCCAAGCGTTTGCGGGGGGGTACACAGATACGCAGTATTTT. The V and J genes are TRBV4-1 and TRBJ2-3; TRBD2 agrees at 9 bases. Germline V gene lookup returns CDR1 MGHRA and CDR2 YSYEKL. This CDR3 contains 17 residues. J lost 2 bases, V lost 1 base, and 7 bases had no gene match.

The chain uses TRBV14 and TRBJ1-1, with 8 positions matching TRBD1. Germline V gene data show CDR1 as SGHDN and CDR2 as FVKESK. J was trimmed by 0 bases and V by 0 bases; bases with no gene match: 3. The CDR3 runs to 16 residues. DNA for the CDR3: TGTGCCAGCAGCCAAGATTTGGGACAGGTGAACACTGAAGCTTTCTTT. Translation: CASSQDLGQVNTEAFF. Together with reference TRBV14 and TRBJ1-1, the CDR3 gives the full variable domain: EAGVTQFPSHSVIEKGQTVTLRCDPISGHDNLYWYRRVMGKEIKFLLHFVKESKQDESGMPNNRFLAERTGGTYSTLKVQPAELEDSGVYFCASSQDLGQVNTEAFFGQGTRLTVV.

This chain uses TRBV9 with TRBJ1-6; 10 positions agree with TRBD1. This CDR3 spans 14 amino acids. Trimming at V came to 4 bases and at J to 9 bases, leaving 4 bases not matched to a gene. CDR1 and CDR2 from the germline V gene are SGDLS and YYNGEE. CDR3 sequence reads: CASSPRTGGSPLHF. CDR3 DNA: TGTGCCAGCAGCCCTCGGACAGGGGGTTCACCCCTCCACTTT.